These 20 T cell receptor beta chains share one sample of origin, sequenced in a study of T-cell reconstitution after alpha-beta-depleted transplantation in children. It was with unique molecular identifiers that the TCRbeta library was prepared. TCRdb processed the PCR reads anew with MiXCR; each CDR3 protein has one entry. Of approximately 250,000 distinct CDR3 sequences detected, around 9.7% appear once; the ten largest clones hold about 5%. This specimen was PBMCs from the stem cell graft donor, taken from the stem cell graft. These receptor sequences come from a human donor who donated a stem cell graft to a child with SCID.

This clonotype was detected ten times or more. This chain connects TRBV4-3 to TRBJ1-2; 8 bases fit TRBD1. V was pared by 3 bases and J by 7 bases, with 4 bases of the junction left unmatched. Germline V gene data show CDR1 as LGHNA and CDR2 as YSLEER. The CDR3 sequence is 13 residues long. The CDR3 DNA follows: TGCGCCAGCAGCCACGAGGACAGGGCTGGCTACACCTTC. Its protein is CASSHEDRAGYTF.

In this sample, this clonotype turned up many times. The chain combines TRBV20-1 with TRBJ2-3; D call uncertain. Germline loops: CDR1 DFQATT, CDR2 SNEGSKA (reference sequence). V lost 0 bases, J lost 0 bases, and 10 bases lay in between. The CDR3 is 15 residues long. DNA of the CDR3: TGCAGTGCTAGAGATTTCTCCGTGAGCACAGATACGCAGTATTTT. Encoded protein: CSARDFSVSTDTQYF.

This clonotype has a count of ten or more. The rearrangement uses TRBV5-1 and TRBJ2-7; D not certain. The CDR3 totals 15 residues. Trimming took 0 bases from V and 6 from J, leaving 16 bases between them. CDR1 is SGHRS and CDR2 is YFSETQ in the germline V gene. The CDR3, as DNA: TGCGCCAGCAGCTTGGCTCCTACTCCAGCATCCGAGCAGTACTTC. It yields the protein CASSLAPTPASEQYF.

This clonotype was seen ten or more times. The chain has TRBV3-1 and TRBJ2-4, with D perhaps given as TRBD1 or TRBD2 (5 bases each). Trimming shortened V by 1 base and J by 3 bases, and 19 bases separated the two germline ends. The CDR3 length is 18 residues. Germline V gives CDR1 LGHDT, CDR2 YNNKEL (reference sequence). The DNA for the CDR3 is TGTGCCAGCAGCCAAGGGCGGACTTTAGGGACGGGCAAAAACATTCAGTACTTC. It specifies CASSQGRTLGTGKNIQYF.

This chain connects TRBV20-1 to TRBJ2-2; 9 bases agree with TRBD1. V was pared by 6 bases and J by 5 bases, with 10 bases of the junction left unmatched. CDR3 size: 15 residues. The V gene's germline CDR1 is DFQATT and CDR2 SNEGSKA (reference sequence). DNA of the CDR3: TGCAGTGCGGCCCCCCGGGACAGGGCGACCGGGGAGCTGTTTTTT. Translated, it gives CSAAPRDRATGELFF.

This clonotype occurred many times. The chain carries TRBV9 and TRBJ1-2, with TRBD1 matching 10 bases. V dropped 4 bases and J dropped 4; count of bases not matched to a gene: 4. CDR3 length: 14 residues. CDR1 SGDLS and CDR2 YYNGEE come from the germline V gene. DNA of the CDR3: TGTGCCAGCAGCCCACGGACAGGGGGCTATGGCTACACCTTC. Translation gives CASSPRTGGYGYTF.

This clonotype was picked up many times. The chain carries TRBV7-9 and TRBJ2-5; TRBD2 might be the D (5 bases). Germline V lookup: CDR1 SEHNR, CDR2 FQNEAQ (reference sequence). Trimming shortened V by 7 bases and J by 0 bases, and 15 bases separated the two germline ends. The CDR3 totals 15 residues. As DNA, the CDR3 is TGTGCCAGCACCCAAGGGAGAGGGTACCAAGAGACCCAGTACTTC. This encodes CASTQGRGYQETQYF.

This clonotype came up many times. The genes are TRBV12-3 or TRBV12-4 and TRBJ2-3; D is possibly TRBD2 (5 bases). V was clipped by 6 bases and J by 2 bases, with 15 bases between them. The length of the CDR3 is 15 residues. The CDR3, as DNA: TGTGCCAGCAGGGGAGAGCCTCGAGTCACAGATACGCAGTATTTT. Protein: CASRGEPRVTDTQYF.

This clonotype occurred many times. J is TRBJ1-1 and V is TRBV20-1, with TRBD1 matching 9 bases. The CDR3 is made up of 17 amino acids. V was pared by 2 bases and J by 0 bases, with 10 bases of the junction left unmatched. Germline values: CDR1 DFQATT, CDR2 SNEGSKA (reference sequence). CDR3 residues: CSARTKMGTGLNTEAFF. The CDR3 DNA sequence: TGCAGTGCTAGAACAAAAATGGGGACAGGGCTGAACACTGAAGCTTTCTTT.

The chain combines TRBV4-3 with TRBJ1-2, with D uncertain. V shed 1 base and J shed 8 bases, with 17 bases lying between them. The germline V gene encodes CDR1 LGHNA and CDR2 YSLEER. CDR3 length: 15 amino acids. CDR3 residues: CASSQVRELPRGYTF. DNA of the CDR3: TGCGCCAGCAGCCAAGTCAGAGAACTCCCTCGGGGCTACACCTTC.

Ten or more counts support this clonotype. The V gene is TRBV5-1, the J gene TRBJ1-1; 10 bases align to TRBD1. Germline V gene data show CDR1 as SGHRS and CDR2 as YFSETQ. The CDR3 loop spans 17 amino acids. The V segment lost 3 bases and the J segment 1 base; nucleotides outside the gene matches: 9. CDR3 sequence: CASSSNPWTGGNTEAFF. The CDR3 DNA reads TGCGCCAGCAGCTCAAACCCGTGGACAGGGGGGAACACTGAAGCTTTCTTT.

This clonotype was observed many times. This chain uses TRBV20-1 with TRBJ2-3, with 8 bases fitting TRBD2. J gave up 0 bases and V 6 bases, and 8 bases lay outside the gene matches. Germline assignment: CDR1 DFQATT and CDR2 SNEGSKA (reference sequence). The CDR3 spans 15 residues. CDR3 coding DNA: TGCAGTGCCACGGATAGCGGGGCTAGCACAGATACGCAGTATTTT. Translated, it gives CSATDSGASTDTQYF.

The chain carries TRBV7-3 and TRBJ2-1, with TRBD2 matching over 8 bases. Germline V gene data show CDR1 as SGHTA and CDR2 as FQGTGA. The CDR3 consists of 17 residues. The V segment lost 1 base and the J segment 5 bases; nucleotides outside the gene matches: 10. The CDR3 sequence: CASSLKAGGTLHNEQFF. Here the CDR3 DNA reads TGTGCCAGCAGCTTAAAGGCGGGGGGTACACTACACAATGAGCAGTTCTTC.

CDR3 region: CASSLNVGRGTSEQYF. The DNA of the CDR3 is TGTGCCAGCAGCTTAAATGTGGGGCGAGGGACAAGCGAGCAGTACTTC. This chain connects TRBV7-9 to TRBJ2-7; D is perhaps TRBD1 (6 bases). Trimming took off 2 bases at V and 6 bases at J, with 20 bases between the two ends. Germline CDR1 reads SEHNR; CDR2 reads FQNEAQ (reference sequence). The CDR3 runs 16 residues.

This clonotype was observed at least ten times. The gene calls are TRBV7-9 and TRBJ2-5, with D possibly being TRBD1 or TRBD2 (5 bases each). The CDR3 sequence is 15 residues long. Trimming took off 5 bases at V and 1 base at J, with 14 bases between the two ends. Germline CDR1 and CDR2: SEHNR and FQNEAQ (reference sequence). The CDR3 nucleotides are TGTGCCAGCAGCGGCAACGGGGACCCCCAAGAGACCCAGTACTTC. It translates to CASSGNGDPQETQYF.

This clonotype has more than one count but fewer than ten. The chain combines TRBV19 with TRBJ1-6, with D uncertain. The germline CDR1 and CDR2 sequences are LNHDA and SQIVND (reference sequence). CDR3 length equals 18 residues. The germline V and J ends were trimmed by 3 bases and 7 bases, with 22 bases remaining between them. The CDR3 is CASSILWTQTGLNSPLHF. In DNA, the CDR3 is TGTGCCAGTAGTATCCTGTGGACTCAAACCGGTTTGAATTCACCCCTCCACTTT.

This clonotype was detected only a few times. Just one base apart from a much larger clone, this may be a read error. This rearrangement joins TRBV5-1 to TRBJ2-1; TRBD1 agrees at 9 bases. Germline V gene data show CDR1 as SGHRS and CDR2 as YFSETQ. V was pared by 0 bases and J by 4 bases, with 2 bases of the junction left unmatched. The CDR3 is 15 residues long. The CDR3 protein is CASSLAQGAYNEQFF. CDR3 coding DNA: TGCGCCAGCAGCTTGGCACAGGGGGCTTACAATGAGCAGTTCTTC.

The rearrangement joins TRBV4-2 to TRBJ2-3; 7 bases line up with TRBD2. The germline V gene encodes CDR1 LGHNA and CDR2 YNFKEQ. After removal of 5 bases from V and 1 base from J, the junction contained 9 bases not matched to a gene. The CDR3 sequence is 16 residues long. Written as DNA, the CDR3 is TGTGCCAGCAGCTTGCGACTAGCCCTCGGCACAGATACGCAGTATTTT. This sequence encodes CASSLRLALGTDTQYF.

At least ten counts were recorded for this clonotype. The rearrangement links TRBV7-2 to TRBJ1-2; unclear D gene. The length of the CDR3 is 12 residues. V gave up 3 bases and J gave up 8 bases, with 10 bases separating them. Germline-derived CDR1 and CDR2 are SGHTA and FQGNSA. The CDR3 DNA follows: TGTGCCAGCAGCTTCCGCAACCCCGGCTACACCTTC. Its translation: CASSFRNPGYTF.

This clonotype was counted at least ten times. The rearrangement links TRBV6-1 to TRBJ2-4; 14 bases are a match to TRBD2. Trimming at V came to 6 bases and at J to 4 bases, leaving 5 bases not matched to a gene. CDR1 is MNHNS and CDR2 is SASEGT in the germline V gene. The CDR3 consists of 16 residues. The CDR3 region has the DNA TGTGCCAGCAGCAAGTGGACTAGCGGGGGGAAAAACATTCAGTACTTC. Translating gives CASSKWTSGGKNIQYF.